These 15 T cell receptor beta chains were all obtained from the same sample, sequenced in a study of response to subunit inactivated influenza vaccine. A single record per CDR3 protein comes from TCRdb applying MiXCR to the RT-PCR reads. Here the sample spans around 580,000 distinct CDR3 sequences, 12% being singletons. The sample was PBMCs from blood, taken on the day of vaccination. The origin of the receptors is a man aged 45-65 years who received an inactivated influenza vaccine.

This clonotype was seen a few times. The chain couples TRBV7-8 to TRBJ2-5, with 7 bases aligning to TRBD1. The CDR3 sequence is 16 residues long. Germline V lookup: CDR1 SGHVS, CDR2 FQNEAQ. Trimming removed 5 bases from V and 2 bases from J; junction bases left unmatched: 11. The CDR3 region is CASSQGRTGGQETQYF. CDR3 bases: TGTGCCAGCAGCCAAGGACGGACAGGCGGTCAAGAGACCCAGTACTTC.

This clonotype was picked up a small number of times. The chain joins TRBV7-2 to TRBJ2-1; 10 nucleotides match TRBD2. Germline trimming cut 1 base from V and 10 bases from J; bases unmatched to any gene: 7. The CDR3 extends over 15 amino acids. The germline V gene has CDR1 SGHTA and CDR2 FQGNSA. In DNA, the CDR3 is TGTGCCAGCAGCTTAGAAGCGGGAGGGTTCACGGAGCAGTTCTTC. Amino acid sequence: CASSLEAGGFTEQFF.

The table lists this clonotype with many counts. The rearrangement links TRBV20-1 to TRBJ2-3, with 7 positions matching TRBD2. The trim removed 2 bases at V and 2 bases at J, leaving 4 bases unmatched. CDR3 size: 14 residues. Germline CDR1 is DFQATT and CDR2 is SNEGSKA (reference sequence). This CDR3 reads CSARPGLYTDTQYF. DNA for the CDR3: TGCAGTGCTAGACCGGGACTATACACAGATACGCAGTATTTT.

This clonotype was seen a few times. The chain employs TRBV21-1 and TRBJ2-5; the table names TRBD2, a call not compared with the DNA. TRBV21-1 is designated a pseudogene. The CDR3 is 14 amino acids. CDR3: CASSISSVGETQYF. The DNA of the CDR3 is TGTGCCAGCAGCATCTCTAGCGTCGGAGAGACCCAGTACTTC.

This clonotype was seen a few times. The V call is TRBV20-1, the J call TRBJ2-5; no clear D gene. Germline CDR1 reads DFQATT; CDR2 reads SNEGSKA (reference sequence). The V gene lost 0 bases and the J gene lost 5 bases, with 7 bases spanning the gap. The CDR3 spans 12 residues. The CDR3 DNA reads as TGCAGTGCTAGAGATTCCGGCGAGACCCAGTACTTC. Translation: CSARDSGETQYF.

Only a few counts were recorded for this clonotype. V usage is TRBV20-1 and J usage is TRBJ2-7, with a tentative D call TRBD2 (8 bases). The V end was cut by 1 base, the J end by 9 bases, with 22 bases between. Per germline, CDR1 DFQATT and CDR2 SNEGSKA (reference sequence). The CDR3 is 15 residues long. For the CDR3, the DNA is TGCAGTGCTAGAGCCAGCGGGAGCTTCTCAGGGGGGCAGTACTTC. This sequence encodes CSARASGSFSGGQYF.

This clonotype was seen only a few times. The rearrangement links TRBV20-1 to TRBJ1-5; D unresolved. CDR1 is DFQATT, CDR2 SNEGSKA, per germline (reference sequence). The CDR3 is made up of 12 amino acids. Trimming removed 3 bases at V and 6 bases at J, with 9 bases between. In DNA, the CDR3 is TGCAGTGCTAGCGGGGTTTCTCAGCCCCAGCATTTT. Translated: CSASGVSQPQHF.

The rearrangement uses TRBV7-2 and TRBJ2-2; D is unclear. The germline gives CDR1 SGHTA, CDR2 FQGNSA. The germline V and J ends were trimmed by 1 base and 6 bases, with 6 bases remaining between them. This CDR3 has 13 residues. The CDR3 DNA sequence: TGTGCCAGCAGCTTAGATACAGCCGGGGAGCTGTTTTTT. Its protein product is CASSLDTAGELFF. The whole variable domain, filled in from reference TRBV7-2 and TRBJ2-2, reads GAGVSQSPSNKVTEKGKDVELRCDPISGHTALYWYRQSLGQGLEFLIYFQGNSAPDKSGLPSDRFSAERTGGSVSTLTIQRTQQEDSAVYLCASSLDTAGELFFGEGSRLTVL.

The table lists this clonotype with a few counts. The gene calls are TRBV18 and TRBJ2-1, with TRBD1 matching 8 bases. Germline assignment: CDR1 KGHSH and CDR2 LQKENI. Trimming cost V 4 bases and J 12 bases; bases outside gene matches: 8. CDR3 size: 13 residues. The DNA for the CDR3 is TGTGCCAGCTCACGAGAAGACAGGGGTCGGCAGTTCTTC. It codes for CASSREDRGRQFF. Together with reference TRBV18 and TRBJ2-1, the CDR3 gives the full variable domain: NAGVMQNPRHLVRRRGQEARLRCSPMKGHSHVYWYRQLPEEGLKFMVYLQKENIIDESGMPKERFSAEFPKEGPSILRIQQVVRGDSAAYFCASSREDRGRQFFGPGTRLTVL.

CDR3 nucleotide sequence: TGCGCCAGCAGCCAAGATCTAGGACTAGTGGGCAATGAGCAGTTCTTC. It is translated as CASSQDLGLVGNEQFF. This chain links TRBV4-3 with TRBJ2-1; 7 bases are a match to TRBD2. This CDR3 is 16 amino acids long. Germline CDR1 reads LGHNA; CDR2 reads YSLEER. The trim removed 0 bases at V and 6 bases at J, leaving 8 bases unmatched.

The sample holds many counts of this clonotype. The rearrangement joins TRBV25-1 to TRBJ2-7, with D maybe TRBD2 (5 bases). The CDR3 runs to 11 residues. The germline V and J ends were trimmed by 5 bases and 7 bases, with 9 bases remaining between them. CDR1 MGHDK and CDR2 SYGVNS come from the germline V gene. The CDR3: CASSRGDEQYF. The CDR3 bases are TGTGCCAGCAGTCGGGGAGATGAGCAGTACTTC.

The rearrangement links TRBV24-1 to TRBJ2-7; 7 bases agree with TRBD1. CDR3 length: 16 amino acids. The J segment lost 1 base and the V segment lost 6 bases, leaving 11 bases of the junction unmatched. Germline-derived CDR1 and CDR2 are KGHDR and SFDVKD. The CDR3 region is CATSFHPDRSSYEQYF. The CDR3 bases are TGTGCCACCAGTTTTCATCCGGACAGGTCTTCCTACGAGCAGTACTTC.

The chain recombines TRBV5-1 with TRBJ2-5; D gene ambiguous. The CDR3 contains 15 residues. The germline V gene has CDR1 SGHRS and CDR2 YFSETQ. The V end lost 5 bases, the J end lost 2 bases, and 16 bases lay between the germline ends. The CDR3 coding sequence is TGCGCCAGCAGTTTCTCTGGGATAACTCAAGAGACCCAGTACTTC. Its protein is CASSFSGITQETQYF.

The V call is TRBV7-6, the J call TRBJ2-7; D is unclear. The V gene's germline CDR1 is SGHVS and CDR2 FNYEAQ. V shed 3 bases and J shed 6 bases, with 12 bases lying between them. CDR3 size: 13 residues. The CDR3 spells CASSFSGSGEQYF. The CDR3 DNA is TGTGCCAGCAGCTTTTCAGGTTCGGGCGAGCAGTACTTC.

The chain is built from TRBV28 and TRBJ2-1, with D possibly called TRBD1 or TRBD2 (5 bases each). Trimming cost V 6 bases and J 5 bases, with 20 bases left between them. Germline V CDR1 and CDR2: MDHEN, SYDVKM. This CDR3 has 16 amino acids. CDR3 region: CASSTPAKWGNNEQFF. CDR3 nucleotides: TGTGCCAGCAGCACCCCCGCTAAATGGGGGAACAATGAGCAGTTCTTC.